This is a list of T cell receptor beta chains from one sample in a study of shared clonotypes between healthy human individuals. Sequencing was performed with immunoSEQ multiplex PCR; in TCRdb, only in-frame clones are kept and a portion is missing. The data show 2,500,000 or so clones, 93% seen once. Sequenced: naive CD4+ T cells from PBMCs. The receptors were sampled from a young man in good health. Some clones in this sample may be carry-over from other donors' samples. The CDR3 runs from the conserved cysteine through the conserved F or W. Each record gives: J gene, clone size, D gene, V gene, CDR3 protein, CDR3 DNA. A D gene is named only where the DNA matches it firmly. Expanded clones are given a class, and other clones once, few, many or no size at all.

TRBJ1-2,NA,TRBD1,TRBV9,CASSVGDRRRLNYGYTF,TGTGCCAGCAGCGTAGGGGACAGGCGCAGATTAAACTATGGCTACACCTTC
TRBJ1-4,NA,NA,TRBV7-9,CASSSPGGQVNEKLFF,TGTGCCAGCAGCTCCCCAGGTGGGCAGGTGAATGAAAAACTGTTTTTT
TRBJ1-2,NA,NA,TRBV11-2,CASSLLQAPNYGYTF,TGTGCCAGCAGCTTATTACAGGCCCCTAACTATGGCTACACCTTC
TRBJ1-2,NA,TRBD1,TRBV29-1,CSVNRDRGYGYTF,TGCAGCGTTAACCGGGACAGGGGGTATGGCTACACCTTC
TRBJ1-2,NA,NA,TRBV6-1,CASSVGAAYGYTF,TGTGCCAGCTCGGTGGGGGCTGCCTATGGCTACACCTTC
TRBJ1-1,NA,NA,TRBV6-6,CASSYNSNTEAFF,TGTGCCAGCAGTTACAATTCCAACACTGAAGCTTTCTTT
TRBJ1-5,NA,TRBD1,TRBV9,CASSVEPGGSSYTSNQPQHF,TGTGCCAGCAGCGTAGAGCCAGGGGGCTCTAGTTATACGAGCAATCAGCCCCAGCATTTT
TRBJ2-7,NA,NA,TRBV4-1,CASSHPFQGGGSYEQYF,TGCGCCAGCAGCCATCCGTTCCAGGGGGGTGGGTCCTACGAGCAGTACTTC
TRBJ2-1,NA,TRBD2,TRBV27,CASSQTSGRWNNEQFF,TGTGCCAGCAGCCAAACTAGCGGGAGATGGAACAATGAGCAGTTCTTC
TRBJ2-7,once,TRBD1,TRBV18,CASSLKPGQGGYEQYF,TGTGCCAGCTCACTTAAACCGGGACAGGGGGGGTACGAGCAGTACTTC
TRBJ2-3,NA,TRBD1,TRBV29-1,CSVSRQGRGGDTQYF,TGCAGCGTTTCCCGACAGGGACGAGGCGGAGATACGCAGTATTTT
TRBJ2-5,NA,NA,TRBV2,CASLRSGPQETQYF,TGTGCCAGCCTCCGTAGTGGTCCCCAAGAGACCCAGTACTTC
TRBJ2-1,NA,TRBD1,TRBV7-6,CASSLESGTGVFGEQFF,TGTGCCAGCAGCTTAGAGAGTGGGACAGGGGTCTTTGGGGAGCAGTTCTTC
TRBJ2-1,NA,NA,TRBV6-1,CASRAIRQRNEQFF,TGTGCCAGCAGAGCCATAAGACAGCGCAATGAGCAGTTCTTC
TRBJ2-1,NA,TRBD2,TRBV7-9,CASSFLLAGLIYNEQFF,TGTGCCAGCAGCTTCCTACTAGCGGGCCTCATCTACAATGAGCAGTTCTTC
TRBJ2-6,NA,NA,TRBV9,CASSPIGSGANVLTF,TGTGCCAGCAGCCCCATTGGCTCTGGGGCCAACGTCCTGACTTTC
TRBJ2-7,NA,TRBD2,TRBV30,CAWTAGLAAYEQYF,TGTGCCTGGACCGCGGGTCTAGCGGCCTACGAGCAGTACTTC
TRBJ2-1,NA,NA,TRBV21-1,CASSKAQGTSGKDEQFF,TGTGCCAGCAGCAAAGCGCAGGGGACTAGCGGGAAAGATGAGCAGTTCTTC
TRBJ1-3,NA,NA,TRBV10-3,CAIMGGGNTIYF,TGTGCCATCATGGGGGGAGGAAACACCATATATTTT
TRBJ2-4,NA,NA,TRBV28,CASSFPRQQLNIQYF,TGTGCCAGCAGTTTCCCCCGACAGCAACTAAACATTCAGTACTTC
TRBJ2-2,NA,TRBD1,TRBV28,CASRVGTGGTGELFF,TGTGCCAGCAGGGTGGGGACAGGGGGTACCGGGGAGCTGTTTTTT
TRBJ2-3,NA,NA,TRBV10-3,CAISDVSSSGPGDTQYF,TGTGCCATCAGTGACGTCTCTTCATCGGGGCCAGGGGATACGCAGTATTTT
TRBJ1-2,NA,NA,TRBV9,CASSVVPYPYGYTF,TGTGCCAGCAGCGTAGTTCCTTACCCCTATGGCTACACCTTC
TRBJ2-1,once,NA,TRBV11-2,CASSLDRESAEQFF,TGTGCCAGCAGCTTAGATCGGGAGAGTGCTGAGCAGTTCTTC
TRBJ1-1,NA,NA,TRBV14,CASSQGIRQGRNTEAFF,TGTGCCAGCAGCCAAGGAATCCGGCAGGGACGGAACACTGAAGCTTTCTTT
TRBJ1-5,NA,TRBD1,TRBV7-2,CASSLAGTGVNQPQHF,TGTGCCAGCAGCCTAGCCGGGACAGGGGTGAATCAGCCCCAGCATTTT
TRBJ1-1,NA,NA,TRBV19,CASSNPSGVNTEAFF,TGTGCCAGTAGTAACCCGTCAGGGGTAAACACTGAAGCTTTCTTT
TRBJ1-5,NA,NA,TRBV9,CASSGLGGNQPQHF,TGTGCCAGCAGCGGACTGGGAGGTAATCAGCCCCAGCATTTT
TRBJ2-7,NA,NA,TRBV18,CASSPNGDTRREQYF,TGTGCCAGCTCACCAAACGGGGACACTCGAAGGGAGCAGTACTTC
TRBJ2-7,NA,NA,TRBV27,CASRMIQGVYEQYF,TGTGCCAGCAGGATGATTCAGGGAGTATACGAGCAGTACTTC
TRBJ1-2,NA,NA,TRBV19,CASSPLDYGYTF,TGTGCCAGTAGTCCCCTGGACTATGGCTACACCTTC